Below are 17 T cell receptor beta chains sequenced from a single sample in a study of Graves' ophthalmopathy and Graves' hyperthyroidism. Amplified TCR beta CDR3 regions were obtained using RNA transcripts as template. First-round RT-PCR employed HTBI primers, with a second-round multiplex PCR after it. One entry per CDR3 protein results from TCRdb running MiXCR on the multiplex PCR reads. The sample holds over 500,000 distinct CDR3 sequences; 22% are singletons and the top ten take more than 5.5%. Input material: peripheral blood. The receptors come from a woman aged 18-35 years with stable Graves' hyperthyroidism. Some clones in this sample may be carry-over from other donors' samples.

This clonotype was detected many times. The chain is built from TRBV12-3 or TRBV12-4 and TRBJ2-7; D is ambiguous. The CDR3 consists of 14 residues. The V end lost 6 bases, the J end lost 3 bases, and 15 bases lay between the germline ends. The CDR3 DNA follows: TGTGCCAGCAGCTCTCCGGACCTGCGCTACGAGCAGTACTTC. Amino acids: CASSSPDLRYEQYF.

There are many counts of this clonotype. The chain couples TRBV5-1 to TRBJ2-7; either TRBD1 or TRBD2 may supply D (6 bases each). The length of the CDR3 is 16 residues. V lost 3 bases, J lost 5 bases, and 21 bases lay in between. The germline V gene has CDR1 SGHRS and CDR2 YFSETQ. The CDR3 bases are TGCGCCAGCAGCTCGGAATGGCGGAGGGGGTCCCACGAGCAGTACTTC. Its protein is CASSSEWRRGSHEQYF.

This clonotype showed up many times. DNA for the CDR3: TGTGCCAGCACTCTGACGGGGACTGAAGCTTTCTTT. Translated, it gives CASTLTGTEAFF. The genes are TRBV12-3 or TRBV12-4 and TRBJ1-1, with no clear D. The CDR3 runs 12 residues. V lost 7 bases, J lost 5 bases, and 11 bases lay in between.

This clonotype was seen at least ten times. CDR3 sequence reads: CASSYLAGRETQYF. In DNA, the CDR3 is TGTGCCAGCAGTTACTTAGCGGGACGAGAGACCCAGTACTTC. The gene calls are TRBV28 and TRBJ2-5; 8 bases align to TRBD2. J was trimmed by 4 bases and V by 4 bases; bases with no gene match: 5. This CDR3 contains 14 residues. Germline CDR1 and CDR2: MDHEN and SYDVKM.

J is TRBJ1-1 and V is TRBV29-1; 9 bases fit TRBD1. The CDR3 has 15 amino acids. CDR1 and CDR2 (germline): SQVTM, ANQGSEA. The junction had 8 bases not matched to a gene; V was cut back by 3 bases and J by 3 bases. For the CDR3, the DNA is TGCAGCGTTGATTGGGACAGGGCTTTGGACACTGAAGCTTTCTTT. Its translation is CSVDWDRALDTEAFF.

In its sample, this clonotype was seen a few times. The genes are TRBV6-1 and TRBJ2-7; 8 nucleotides match TRBD1. The ends lost 10 bases at V and 3 bases at J; junction bases unmatched: 8. The CDR3 sequence is 13 residues long. Germline CDR1 MNHNS, CDR2 SASEGT. The CDR3 loop is CATPGTGFYEQYF. The CDR3 region has the DNA TGTGCCACACCCGGGACAGGATTCTACGAGCAGTACTTC.

This clonotype was counted ten times or more. The chain has TRBV14 and TRBJ1-1; perhaps TRBD1 as D (5 bases). In germline, CDR1 is SGHDN, CDR2 FVKESK. This CDR3 has 15 residues. V shed 3 bases and J shed 3 bases, with 14 bases lying between them. The CDR3 bases are TGTGCCAGCAGCCACAGACCGGGGGATTACACTGAAGCTTTCTTT. Its translation: CASSHRPGDYTEAFF. Based on the CDR3 plus reference TRBV14 and TRBJ1-1, the full variable domain is EAGVTQFPSHSVIEKGQTVTLRCDPISGHDNLYWYRRVMGKEIKFLLHFVKESKQDESGMPNNRFLAERTGGTYSTLKVQPAELEDSGVYFCASSHRPGDYTEAFFGQGTRLTVV.

This clonotype has at least ten counts. V usage is TRBV4-1 and J usage is TRBJ2-7; 8 bases are a match to TRBD1. The germline CDR1 and CDR2 sequences are MGHRA and YSYEKL. This CDR3 is built from 14 residues. V shed 0 bases and J 3 bases; nucleotides not matched to a gene: 1. The CDR3 reads CASSQETGGYEQYF. The CDR3 DNA follows: TGCGCCAGCAGCCAAGAAACAGGGGGCTACGAGCAGTACTTC.

This clonotype was counted many times. This sequence joins TRBV20-1 and TRBJ2-5; the D gene is possibly TRBD1 (6 bases). This CDR3 region has 14 residues. V was clipped by 6 bases and J by 4 bases, with 18 bases between them. The germline V gene has CDR1 DFQATT and CDR2 SNEGSKA (reference sequence). The CDR3 DNA reads as TGCAGTGCCCGAGGACAGTGGAGTGGAGAGACCCAGTACTTC. Encoded protein: CSARGQWSGETQYF.

Only a few counts were recorded for this clonotype. Compared with germline, one end of the junction differs, possibly owing to a read error. The chain's CDR3 is CASSCRDRGREYQETQYF. The CDR3 coding sequence is TGTGCCAGCAGCTGCCGGGACAGGGGGCGAGAATACCAAGAGACTCAGTACTTC. The chain has TRBV13 and TRBJ2-5, with TRBD1 matching 12 bases. This CDR3 has 18 amino acids. Germline CDR1 reads PRHDT; CDR2 reads FYEKMQ (reference sequence). The full variable domain, completed using reference TRBV13 and TRBJ2-5, is AAGVIQSPRHLIKEKRETATLKCYPIPRHDTVYWYQQGPGQDPQFLISFYEKMQSDKGSIPDRFSAQQFSDYHSELNMSSLELGDSALYFCASSCRDRGREYQETQYFGPGTRLLVL.

The sample holds many counts of this clonotype. J is TRBJ2-7 and V is TRBV28; 10 positions agree with TRBD2. Germline V lookup: CDR1 MDHEN, CDR2 SYDVKM. The V segment lost 5 bases and the J segment 12 bases; nucleotides outside the gene matches: 10. The CDR3 is 13 residues long. The CDR3 DNA follows: TGTGCCAGCAGTCCTCATACTAGCGGGAAGCCGTACTTC. Protein: CASSPHTSGKPYF. Complete variable domain (other parts from reference TRBV28 and TRBJ2-7): DVKVTQSSRYLVKRTGEKVFLECVQDMDHENMFWYRQDPGLGLRLIYFSYDVKMKEKGDIPEGYSVSREKKERFSLILESASTNQTSMYLCASSPHTSGKPYFGPGTRLTVT.

The chain employs TRBV9 and TRBJ2-5; D is tentatively TRBD1 or TRBD2 (6 bases each). V lost 2 bases and J lost 4, with 15 bases in between. CDR1 and CDR2 from the germline V gene are SGDLS and YYNGEE. CDR3 length: 15 residues. The chain's CDR3 is CASSVGGVDGETQYF. CDR3 nucleotide sequence: TGTGCCAGCAGCGTGGGGGGCGTGGATGGAGAGACCCAGTACTTC.

This chain links TRBV12-3 or TRBV12-4 with TRBJ2-7; 11 bases line up with TRBD2. J was trimmed by 5 bases and V by 4 bases; bases with no gene match: 7. The CDR3 covers 15 residues. This chain's CDR3 is CASSSRLAGGHEQYF. The DNA of the CDR3 is TGTGCCAGCAGTTCTCGTCTAGCGGGGGGCCACGAGCAGTACTTC.

Turning to this clonotype: A much larger clone lies a single base off, so this may be a read error. A read error is likely, as this CDR3 ends without the conserved phenylalanine or tryptophan. This chain connects TRBV7-9 to TRBJ1-1; 7 nucleotides match TRBD1. CDR3 length: 15 residues. With 5 bases clipped from V and 0 bases from J, the junction kept 6 bases outside the gene matches. The germline V gene encodes CDR1 SEHNR and CDR2 FQNEAQ (reference sequence). CDR3 nucleotides: TGTGCCAGCAGCCCGGGACAGCTCATGAACACTGAAGCTTTCGTT. This codes for CASSPGQLMNTEAFV.

To note about this clonotype: Since no conserved phenylalanine or tryptophan closes the CDR3, a read error is the likely cause. The DNA is omitted, as the CDR3 cannot be located on it reliably, and the CDR3 follows TCRdb's listing. The rearrangement uses TRBV11-2 and TRBJ2-7; TRBD2 reflects the table's D call only, with no check against the DNA. Germline CDR1 SGHAT, CDR2 FQNNGV. The CDR3 totals 10 residues, both ends included. The CDR3 here is CASSLGRLAG.

This clonotype was counted ten times or more. This sequence joins TRBV6-1 and TRBJ1-1; possibly TRBD1 for D (5 bases). Between the trimmed V and J ends, which lost 3 bases and 11 bases, there was a span of 19 bases. This CDR3 comprises 14 residues. The V gene's germline CDR1 is MNHNS and CDR2 SASEGT. The CDR3 DNA reads as TGTGCCAGCAGTGATCCTACCCTGACAGCTGGCGCTTTCTTT. As protein: CASSDPTLTAGAFF.

This clonotype was recorded many times. A read error may account for a junction end that differs from germline. The chain couples TRBV6-1 to TRBJ2-4, with 8 positions matching TRBD1. In germline, CDR1 is MNHNS, CDR2 SASEGT. This CDR3 comprises 14 residues. DNA of the CDR3: TGTGCCAGCGAGGAAGCAGGGGGCAAAAACATTAAGTACTTC. Translated: CASEEAGGKNIKYF.